This T cell receptor (beta chain) originates from a study of T cell clonotyping in hematopoietic cell transplantation. At the level of the study: Recipient samples before transplant were obtained post-cytoreduction.

With respect to this clone: What it recognizes is unknown.

Whole-study results and caveats: Cells were unsorted, so CD4 and CD8 contributions were not separated. Higher Inverse Simpson Index values in graft donor and pretransplant recipient predicted broader posttransplant TCR diversity.

Indicated time point: recipient sample about 28 days before transplant, after cytoreduction. The CDR3 covers 14 residues. V lost 2 bases to trimming and J lost 4 bases; unmatched junction nucleotides: 4. Germline V gene sequence: CDR1 SGHDT, CDR2 YYEEEE. Clones were sequenced by immunoSEQ multiplex PCR, and TCRdb holds only the in-frame ones, with some missing. The sample gives 25,000 to 35,000 clones, about 93% of which show up once; approximately 2.2% is in the top ten. The sequencing here drew on peripheral blood mononuclear cells, taken before stem cell transplant. The clonotype was recovered from a man aged 50 or older with acute myeloid leukemia. Some clones in this sample may be carry-over from other donors' samples. V gene TRBV5-6 combines with J gene TRBJ2-5, with 8 positions matching TRBD2. The CDR3 spells CASSLALAGETQYF. DNA of the CDR3: TGTGCCAGCAGCTTAGCGCTAGCGGGAGAGACCCAGTACTTC.